This entry is about one T cell receptor (beta chain). Its antigen is as yet unknown. The method was immunoSEQ multiplex PCR; TCRdb's version includes in-frame clones alone and lacks a portion of them. The sample lists 99,000 or so clones; 93% were seen once. Germline V gives CDR1 MNHNY, CDR2 SVGAGI (reference sequence). This CDR3 has 13 residues. Trimming removed 6 bases from V and 1 base from J, with 9 bases in between. The data belong to a study of siplizumab effects on memory and regulatory T cells. Study results and caveats: Memory cells seemed less diverse than naive T cells, which seemed major alloresponse contributors. Tregs proliferating in siplizumab cultures lacked confirmation of their suppressive function. Sequences below about 10^-5 frequency were poorly captured, and few alloreactive clones mapped to unstimulated subsets.

V gene TRBV6-6 combines with J gene TRBJ1-2; D not certain. The clonotype was recovered from a human donor in good health. Sequenced material: Tregs sorted from blood. In nucleotides, the CDR3 is TGTGCCAGCAGGGGATGGGATAACTATGGCTACACCTTC. It codes for CASRGWDNYGYTF.